The present T cell receptor (beta chain) was sequenced within a study of blood T cells in healthy people across ages. General study findings and limits: Roughly linear declines in TCR beta diversity per million T cells occurred with age.

Primed by a sample-barcoded 5' primer and a J-beta primer mix, a second PCR proceeded for 7 to 11 cycles. Each cDNA molecule was tagged by a template-switch adaptor with 12 random nucleotides. All samples yielded 2.5 million or more CDR3-containing paired-end reads. In TCRdb, the 5' RACE reads were re-called with MiXCR into one record per CDR3 protein. The data contain approximately 490,000 distinct CDR3 sequences, less than 25% of them singletons. The CDR3 is 13 residues long. The ends lost 7 bases at V and 3 bases at J; junction bases unmatched: 3. Germline lookup yields CDR1 ENHRY and CDR2 SYGVKD. In its sample, this clonotype was seen a few times. Antigen: not known. The same data also contributed to another study, on T cells of mothers and their children. That paper states: Second-PCR primer M1S introduced sample barcodes and 2-4 random nucleotides.

Sample: blood. The chain joins TRBV10-3 to TRBJ2-5; TRBD2 aligns across 9 bases. This clonotype was obtained from a boy aged 10-17 years in good health. The DNA of the CDR3 is TGTGCCATCAATAGCGGGAGAGAAGAGACCCAGTACTTC. This sequence encodes CAINSGREETQYF.